Following are 19 T cell receptor beta chains from one sample sequenced in a study of TIL therapy for anti-PD-1-resistant metastatic lung cancer. Time point reported: pre-treatment sample, taken before nivolumab and TIL therapy. The libraries were made with immunoSEQ v3. Assay: immunoSEQ multiplex PCR; the TCRdb copy retains only in-frame clones and omits some. Altogether approximately 57,000 clones are present, around four fifths being singletons, with the ten largest covering less than 3%. The sample consisted of blood, taken at baseline. Receptor source: a person between 30 and 79 years old with non-small cell lung cancer.

The DNA of the CDR3 is TGTGCCAGCAGCCCCGGGACACTAACGAACACTGAAGCTTTCTTT. It specifies CASSPGTLTNTEAFF. The chain combines TRBV3-1 (or the pseudogene TRBV3-2) with TRBJ1-1, with D possibly being TRBD1 (6 bases). Germline V lookup: CDR1 LGHDT, CDR2 YNNKEL (reference sequence). Deletions cut 4 bases from V and 1 base from J, with 13 bases between. The CDR3 loop spans 15 amino acids.

The chain is built from TRBV4-2 and TRBJ1-2; D is uncertain. Germline CDR1 reads LGHNA; CDR2 reads YNFKEQ. The CDR3 spans 14 residues. V was trimmed by 1 base and J by 7 bases, leaving 13 bases between them. The CDR3 DNA is TGTGCCAGCAGCCAAGTAGGTTTCATGGGTGGCTACACCTTC. This translates into CASSQVGFMGGYTF.

The gene calls are TRBV28 and TRBJ1-4; TRBD1 aligns across 7 bases. The length of the CDR3 is 18 residues. V was clipped by 6 bases and J by 5 bases; unmatched bases: 18. The germline V gene has CDR1 MDHEN and CDR2 SYDVKM. CDR3 sequence: CASSETGFFGLTNEKLFF. DNA of the CDR3: TGTGCCAGCAGCGAGACAGGGTTCTTTGGGCTGACGAATGAAAAACTGTTTTTT.

The chain combines TRBV7-3 with TRBJ2-3, with D hard to call. V dropped 1 base and J dropped 2 bases, with 10 bases sitting between them. The CDR3 length is 15 residues. The germline gives CDR1 SGHTA, CDR2 FQGTGA. CDR3 nucleotides: TGTGCCAGCAGCTTAAGAGGTGAAGTCACAGATACGCAGTATTTT. It specifies CASSLRGEVTDTQYF.

The rearrangement joins TRBV24-1 to TRBJ2-3; 9 bases are a match to TRBD1. The CDR3 is 17 amino acids. Germline V lookup: CDR1 KGHDR, CDR2 SFDVKD. Unmatched junction bases numbered 5, after V lost 1 base and J lost 1 base. The CDR3 spells CATSDFGGQGRTDTQYF. DNA for the CDR3: TGTGCCACCAGTGATTTCGGAGGACAGGGGCGCACAGATACGCAGTATTTT.

V is TRBV27 and J is TRBJ1-1; 11 nucleotides match TRBD1. The CDR3 has 15 residues. Germline V CDR1 and CDR2: MNHEY, SMNVEV (reference sequence). Losses at the gene ends were 0 bases for V and 6 bases for J; bases not matched to a gene: 3. CDR3 region: CASSLSGTGGAEAFF. The DNA for the CDR3 is TGTGCCAGCAGTTTATCCGGGACAGGGGGAGCTGAAGCTTTCTTT.

This clone was observed a single time. The chain recombines TRBV11-2 with TRBJ2-1; maybe TRBD1 (6 bases). Trimming left V 4 bases short and J 4 bases short, with 11 bases between. The germline CDR1 and CDR2 sequences are SGHAT and FQNNGV. The CDR3 sequence is 14 residues long. This chain's CDR3 is CASSSIQGYNEQFF. CDR3 DNA sequence: TGTGCCAGCAGCTCAATCCAGGGGTACAATGAGCAGTTCTTC.

The chain links TRBV7-2 to TRBJ1-5, with D maybe TRBD1 (5 bases). Trimming stripped 5 bases from V and 4 bases from J, with 15 bases between. Germline CDR1 is SGHTA and CDR2 is FQGNSA. The CDR3 length is 15 residues. The CDR3 DNA reads TGTGCCAGCAGCCCCGGGGCAGGACGGAATCAGCCCCAGCATTTT. It encodes CASSPGAGRNQPQHF.

The rearrangement uses TRBV7-2 and TRBJ1-1; maybe TRBD1 (5 bases). This CDR3 has 14 residues. With 5 bases removed from V and 1 base from J, the gap between germline ends came to 11 bases. Germline V gene lookup returns CDR1 SGHTA and CDR2 FQGNSA. In DNA form, the CDR3 reads TGTGCCAGCAGCCAGGGACCGTCGAACACTGAAGCTTTCTTT. Amino acids: CASSQGPSNTEAFF.

The chain has TRBV7-8 and TRBJ2-7; TRBD1 matches at 9 bases. The CDR3 runs to 16 residues. The V and J ends lost 5 bases and 0 bases, in that order; junction bases with no gene match: 8. Germline CDR1 is SGHVS and CDR2 is FQNEAQ. The CDR3 is CASSVTGGLSSYEQYF. CDR3 bases: TGTGCCAGCAGCGTGACAGGGGGTTTGAGCTCCTACGAGCAGTACTTC.

The chain recombines TRBV24-1 with TRBJ1-1; D is unresolved. V gave up 2 bases and J gave up 8 bases, with 8 bases separating them. Germline V gene lookup returns CDR1 KGHDR and CDR2 SFDVKD. The CDR3 loop spans 12 amino acids. DNA of the CDR3: TGTGCCACCAGTGATTCTGGCAGGGAAGCTTTCTTT. It codes for CATSDSGREAFF.

This clone has just one count. The chain couples TRBV6-2 or TRBV6-3 to TRBJ2-5; a possible D gene is TRBD2 (6 bases). Trimming stripped 4 bases from V and 3 bases from J, with 9 bases between. The CDR3 is 13 residues long. The V gene's germline CDR1 is MNHEY and CDR2 SVGEGT. CDR3 region: CASSSGGKETQYF. CDR3 nucleotide sequence: TGTGCCAGCAGTTCAGGCGGGAAAGAGACCCAGTACTTC.

The V gene is TRBV6-2 or TRBV6-3, the J gene TRBJ2-7, with 9 bases that match TRBD1. V lost 0 bases, J lost 7 bases, and 4 bases stayed unmatched. The CDR3 consists of 14 residues. Germline loops: CDR1 MNHEY, CDR2 SVGEGT. CDR3 amino acids: CASSYSGTGREQYF. In DNA, the CDR3 is TGTGCCAGCAGTTACTCCGGGACAGGGAGGGAGCAGTACTTC.

CDR3 in amino acids: CASSLYPGGAYEQYF. CDR3 DNA: TGTGCCAGCAGTTTATATCCAGGGGGGGCCTACGAGCAGTACTTC. The genes are TRBV27 and TRBJ2-7; the D call may be TRBD1 or TRBD2 (7 bases each). The ends were cut back, 1 base at V and 2 bases at J, with 12 bases in the middle. This CDR3 is built from 15 residues. Germline V gene lookup returns CDR1 MNHEY and CDR2 SMNVEV (reference sequence).

V gene TRBV6-5 combines with J gene TRBJ1-5; 9 bases are a match to TRBD1. Germline lookup yields CDR1 MNHEY and CDR2 SVGAGI. With 6 bases clipped from V and 6 bases from J, the junction kept 9 bases outside the gene matches. The CDR3 covers 15 residues. CDR3 amino acids: CASSLTGGEGQPQHF. CDR3 in DNA: TGTGCCAGCAGCCTCACAGGGGGCGAAGGTCAGCCCCAGCATTTT.

The CDR3 sequence is CASSLVSGATNEKLFF. The CDR3 DNA is TGTGCCAGCAGCTTGGTAAGCGGAGCAACTAATGAAAAACTGTTTTTT. The genes are TRBV5-6 and TRBJ1-4; D call uncertain. Germline-derived CDR1 and CDR2 are SGHDT and YYEEEE. The CDR3 loop spans 16 amino acids. With 0 bases removed from V and 0 bases from J, the gap between germline ends came to 9 bases.

The V call is TRBV3-1 (or the pseudogene TRBV3-2), the J call TRBJ1-6; no clear D gene. This CDR3 spans 16 amino acids. Between the trimmed V and J ends, which lost 6 bases and 5 bases, there was a span of 17 bases. Germline lookup yields CDR1 LGHDT and CDR2 YNNKEL (reference sequence). This CDR3 reads CASRADGRVNNSPLHF. The CDR3 region has the DNA TGTGCCAGCAGAGCCGACGGAAGAGTTAATAATTCACCCCTCCACTTT.

The chain recombines TRBV7-3 with TRBJ2-5, with 7 bases fitting TRBD1. J was trimmed by 2 bases and V by 4 bases; bases with no gene match: 7. CDR3 length: 15 amino acids. Germline CDR1 and CDR2: SGHTA and FQGTGA. CDR3 residues: CASSSQGMVQETQYF. The CDR3 bases are TGTGCCAGCAGCTCACAGGGGATGGTTCAAGAGACCCAGTACTTC.

This chain joins TRBV1 and TRBJ1-3; the table's D gene call, TRBD1, was not cross checked with the DNA. TRBV1 is a pseudogene locus. This CDR3 comprises 16 residues. The CDR3 DNA is TGCACCAGCAGCCAAAAGACAGGGAACTCTGGAAACACCATATATTTT. Translated: CTSSQKTGNSGNTIYF.